These T cell receptor beta chains were read from a single sample in a study of T cell responses to AZD1222 COVID-19 vaccine. Assay used: immunoSEQ multiplex PCR; TCRdb lists only in-frame clones, some missing. The table shows 200,000 to 250,000 clones, with about 94% occurring only once. The specimen was peripheral blood, collected 28 days after the second dose of the MenACWY control vaccine. Source of these receptors: an adult who received the MenACWY meningococcal vaccine as a control. The CDR3 runs from the conserved cysteine through the conserved F or W. Fields, in order: J gene, D gene, clone size, V gene, CDR3 DNA, CDR3 protein. A D gene is named only where the DNA matches it firmly. Clone size is not always given. Where it is, it says once, few, many or a class for expanded clones.

TRBJ1-6 | - | - | TRBV5-8 | TGTGCCAGCAGCTTGGTCCTCGTGGACACTTCTCGCCTCCACTTT | CASSLVLVDTSRLHF
TRBJ2-7 | - | - | TRBV28 | TGTGCCAGCAGTGACAGATACGAGCAGTACTTC | CASSDRYEQYF
TRBJ2-5 | TRBD1 | - | TRBV30 | TGTGCCTGGAGTGTAGGGACAGGGGAACGGGAGACCCAGTACTTC | CAWSVGTGERETQYF
TRBJ1-2 | - | - | TRBV4-1 | TGCGCCAGCAGCCAGGTAATAGGGGGGAAAGATGGCTACACCTTC | CASSQVIGGKDGYTF
TRBJ1-3 | - | - | TRBV6-5 | TGTGCCAGCAGTTACGCGAGGCCGGGATCTGGAAACACCATATATTTT | CASSYARPGSGNTIYF
TRBJ2-7 | - | - | TRBV5-4 | TGTGCCAGCAGCCGCGACTACGAGCAGTACTTC | CASSRDYEQYF
TRBJ1-4 | TRBD1 | - | TRBV19 | TGTGCCAGTAGTCCGGACAGGGGTAATGAAAAACTGTTTTTT | CASSPDRGNEKLFF
TRBJ1-1 | TRBD1 | - | TRBV27 | TGTGCCAGCAGTTTACTGGGGACAGGGGTGAACACTGAAGCTTTCTTT | CASSLLGTGVNTEAFF
TRBJ1-2 | - | - | TRBV19 | TGTGCCAGTAGTACCTCACTATTAGGCTACACCTTC | CASSTSLLGYTF
TRBJ2-4 | TRBD2 | - | TRBV19 | TGTGCCAGTAGTATAGCCAGCGGGGGGGCGGACCTAGCCAAAAACATTCAGTACTTC | CASSIASGGADLAKNIQYF
TRBJ1-2 | - | - | TRBV3-1/TRBV3-2 | TGTGCCAGCAGCCAAGAATCGGGGTTGGGGGGCTACACCTTC | CASSQESGLGGYTF
TRBJ2-3 | - | - | TRBV9 | TGTGCCAGCGCTTTTTCATCTAGCACAGATACGCAGTATTTT | CASAFSSSTDTQYF
TRBJ1-2 | TRBD1 | once | TRBV28 | TGTGCCAGCATCTCGGGGACAGGGAACTATGGCTACACCTTC | CASISGTGNYGYTF
TRBJ2-7 | - | - | TRBV15 | TGTGCCACCAGCGTGGGTGCGGGGAGCGGCTACGAGCAGTACTTC | CATSVGAGSGYEQYF
TRBJ2-5 | - | - | TRBV9 | TGTGCCAGCAGCGTAGATGCCCAGGTACAAGAGACCCAGTACTTC | CASSVDAQVQETQYF
TRBJ1-2 | - | - | TRBV4-3 | TGCGCCAGCAGCCGAGACAGCCTCTATGGCTACACCTTC | CASSRDSLYGYTF
TRBJ1-1 | - | - | TRBV7-9 | TGTGCCAGCAGCTTAGTAAAGGGAAGAGAGAACACTGAAGCTTTCTTT | CASSLVKGRENTEAFF
TRBJ1-1 | - | - | TRBV19 | TGTGCCAGTAGTATTAACCGAGCATGGGCTTTCTTT | CASSINRAWAFF
TRBJ1-2 | - | - | TRBV2 | TGTGCCAGCAGGAACCGGGGTTCCGGCTATGGCTACACCTTC | CASRNRGSGYGYTF
TRBJ1-3 | - | - | TRBV7-6 | TGTGCCAGCAGCTTATCCGGTCACTCCGGAAACACCATATATTTT | CASSLSGHSGNTIYF
TRBJ1-5 | TRBD1 | - | TRBV30 | TGTGCCTGGAGTGTACAGCGGGGACAGAACAATCAGCCCCAGCATTTT | CAWSVQRGQNNQPQHF
TRBJ1-6 | - | - | TRBV18 | TGTGCCAGCTCACCAGCGCAGACAAATAATTCACCCCTCCACTTT | CASSPAQTNNSPLHF
TRBJ1-2 | - | - | TRBV5-6 | TGTGCCAGCAACCCACCCGGCGGGCGAGACTATGGCTACACCTTC | CASNPPGGRDYGYTF
TRBJ2-7 | - | - | TRBV11-2 | TGTGCCAGCAGCTTAGTTAGTGGGTTTACCTACGAGCAGTACTTC | CASSLVSGFTYEQYF
TRBJ2-7 | TRBD1 | - | TRBV6-5 | TGTGCCAGCAGTTACGTGGACAGGAGCTACGAGCAGTACTTC | CASSYVDRSYEQYF
TRBJ2-7 | - | - | TRBV30 | TGTGCCTGGAGTGACGCGGGGGCAAGCGAGCAGTACTTC | CAWSDAGASEQYF
TRBJ2-5 | TRBD1 | - | TRBV5-4 | TGTGCCAGCAGCCCGACAGGGACAGAGACCCAGTACTTC | CASSPTGTETQYF
TRBJ2-3 | - | - | TRBV5-4 | TGTGCCAGCAGCTTGGATAGTAGTGGGGGGAATACGCAGTATTTT | CASSLDSSGGNTQYF
TRBJ2-4 | - | - | TRBV3-1/TRBV3-2 | TGTGCCAGCAGGCGATATCCGGGACTAGCCAAAAACATTCAGTACTTC | CASRRYPGLAKNIQYF